This T cell receptor beta chain originates from a study of CD8+CD57+ T cells in acquired aplastic anemia. About the research overall: The sorted CD4+ and CD8+ cells yielded an average approximately 3.3 ug of DNA. The study, taken as a whole, reports: A set of twenty-nine CD8+ CDR3 sequences was shared between patients and controls, and these sequences appeared highly expressed in patients. Controls and patients did not differ significantly in CD8+ Simpson's diversity.

Profiles of TCR beta VDJ and CDR3 were generated from a genomic DNA template. TCRdb ran MiXCR on the reads and lists one entry per CDR3 protein. This table has about 160,000 distinct CDR3 sequences, approximately 51% appearing once. All patients picked for sequencing had shown, by flow cytometry, an expansion of CD8+CD57+ cells. Receipt of therapy had not occurred in any patient by the time of blood sampling. V dropped 4 bases and J dropped 7 bases, with 14 bases sitting between them. The germline gives CDR1 MNHNS, CDR2 SASEGT. This CDR3 spans 14 amino acids. As regards this clonotype: Its specificity is not known.

This clonotype originated in a human donor with aplastic anemia. Sequencing input: sorted CD4+, CD8+, or CD8+CD57+ T cells (not recorded which) from PBMCs. The chain has TRBV6-1 and TRBJ1-3; D is unclear. The CDR3 sequence is CASSGNGPWNTIYF. The CDR3 DNA is TGTGCCAGCAGTGGAAACGGCCCTTGGAACACCATATATTTT.